The present T cell receptor beta chain was sequenced within a study of a mutant IDH1 vaccine in newly diagnosed glioma. The overall study: First vaccine doses came 4-6 weeks after radiotherapy alone, or with temozolomide cycles. V12 took place at week 35, and V13 at week 47. Findings and caveats of the study: Alterations occurring in top peripheral T cell clonotypes seemed unrelated to pseudoprogression.

Produced via immunoSEQ multiplex PCR; TCRdb's table is partial and in-frame only. The sample consists of about 30,000 clones, 81% of them appearing once. Documented time point: week 35, safety follow-up. Mutant IDH1 20-mer peptide, at 300 ug, made up each vaccine dose, with topical imiquimod. Every donor had a new WHO grade 3 or 4 astrocytoma that was IDH1-mutant, with loss of nuclear ATRX. For this clone: Its target is unknown.

The germline V gene encodes CDR1 MNHNY and CDR2 SVGAGI (reference sequence). The CDR3 has 14 amino acids. Between the trimmed V and J ends, which lost 7 bases and 1 base, there was a span of 11 bases. The V call is TRBV6-6, the J call TRBJ1-5; a possible D gene is TRBD1 (6 bases). The sample was PBMCs, taken from a glioma patient whose treatment included an IDH1 peptide vaccine. This clonotype was sampled from a man aged 30 to 45 with glioma. The CDR3 spells CASMPGQSNQPQHF. The CDR3 nucleotides are TGTGCCAGCATGCCCGGACAGAGCAATCAGCCCCAGCATTTT.